The entry below gives a single T cell receptor beta chain sequence along with its context. This entry comes from a study of blood T cell repertoires in COVID-19. Measured with immunoSEQ multiplex PCR; TCRdb has only the in-frame clones, and not every one. The sample records about 380,000 clones, about 85% being singletons. The sequencing sample was made of peripheral blood. This TCR came from a woman between 18 and 29 years old with acute or convalescent COVID-19.

The CDR3 protein is CASSVDGSFTDTQYF. The DNA for the CDR3 is TGTGCCAGCAGTGTAGACGGGTCCTTCACAGATACGCAGTATTTT. This chain links TRBV2 with TRBJ2-3; no definite D call. Trimming shortened V by 4 bases and J by 2 bases, and 13 bases separated the two germline ends. The germline V gene encodes CDR1 SNHLY and CDR2 FYNNEI. This CDR3 is built from 15 residues.